A single T cell receptor beta chain is shown here with its context. The target antigen is unknown. The data were taken from a study of early T cells in non-severe SARS-CoV-2 infection. Overall study findings and caveats: VDJdb-based annotation leaned toward anti-spike CD8 responses and missed private and CD4 specificities.

TCRdb reprocessed the 5' RACE reads via MiXCR and lists one record per CDR3 protein. The data show some 110,000 distinct CDR3 sequences, 14% to 15% seen once. V shed 7 bases, J shed 6 bases, and the junction held 12 bases outside the gene matches. The CDR3 consists of 15 residues. Germline V gives CDR1 MNHEY, CDR2 SMNVEV (reference sequence). This sequence was found in an adult who was a healthcare worker with PCR-confirmed SARS-CoV-2 infection or an uninfected control (not recorded which). Input material: whole blood. This sequence joins TRBV27 and TRBJ1-2, with TRBD1 identical over 9 bases. CDR3 residues: CASTSYSRDRDGYTF. For the CDR3, the DNA is TGTGCCAGCACTAGCTACAGCCGGGACAGGGATGGCTACACCTTC.